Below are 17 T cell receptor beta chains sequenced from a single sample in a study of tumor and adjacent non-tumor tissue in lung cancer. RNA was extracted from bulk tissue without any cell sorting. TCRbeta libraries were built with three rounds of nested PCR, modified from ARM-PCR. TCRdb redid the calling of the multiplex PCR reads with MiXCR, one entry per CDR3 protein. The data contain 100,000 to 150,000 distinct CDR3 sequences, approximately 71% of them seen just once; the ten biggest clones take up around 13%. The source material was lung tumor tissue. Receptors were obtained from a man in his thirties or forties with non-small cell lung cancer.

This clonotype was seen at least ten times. The CDR3 DNA sequence: TGTGCCAGCCGGAACGCGCTCGCGCAGTACTTC. It translates to CASRNALAQYF. V gene TRBV6-5 combines with J gene TRBJ2-7; D is ambiguous. This CDR3 region has 11 residues. Germline-derived CDR1 and CDR2 are MNHEY and SVGAGI. The V gene lost 8 bases and the J gene lost 9 bases, with 14 bases spanning the gap.

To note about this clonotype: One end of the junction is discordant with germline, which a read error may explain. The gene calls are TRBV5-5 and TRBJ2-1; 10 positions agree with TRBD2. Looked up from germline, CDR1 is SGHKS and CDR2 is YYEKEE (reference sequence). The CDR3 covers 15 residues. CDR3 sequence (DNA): TGTGCCCGCAGCCCGTGGCCTAGCGGGAGCGATGAGCAGTTCTTC. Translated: CARSPWPSGSDEQFF.

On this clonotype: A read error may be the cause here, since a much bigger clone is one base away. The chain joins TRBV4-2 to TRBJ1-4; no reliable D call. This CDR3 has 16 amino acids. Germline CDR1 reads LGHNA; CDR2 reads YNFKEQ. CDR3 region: CTSSPERAGSNEKLFF. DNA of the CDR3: TGTACCAGCAGCCCCGAAAGGGCCGGAAGTAATGAAAAACTGTTTTTT.

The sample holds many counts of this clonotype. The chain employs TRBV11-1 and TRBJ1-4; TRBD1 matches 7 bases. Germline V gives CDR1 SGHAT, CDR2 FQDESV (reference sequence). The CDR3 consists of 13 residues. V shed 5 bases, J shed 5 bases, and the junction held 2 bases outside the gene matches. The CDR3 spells CASSQDRNEKLFF. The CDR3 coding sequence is TGTGCCAGCAGCCAGGACAGGAATGAAAAACTGTTTTTT.

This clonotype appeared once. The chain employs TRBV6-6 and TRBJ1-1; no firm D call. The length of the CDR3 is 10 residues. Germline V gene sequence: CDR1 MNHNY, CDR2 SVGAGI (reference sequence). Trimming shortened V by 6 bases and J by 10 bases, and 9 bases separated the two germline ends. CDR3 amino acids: CASRNHGAFF. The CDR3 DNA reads TGTGCCAGCAGAAACCATGGAGCTTTCTTT.

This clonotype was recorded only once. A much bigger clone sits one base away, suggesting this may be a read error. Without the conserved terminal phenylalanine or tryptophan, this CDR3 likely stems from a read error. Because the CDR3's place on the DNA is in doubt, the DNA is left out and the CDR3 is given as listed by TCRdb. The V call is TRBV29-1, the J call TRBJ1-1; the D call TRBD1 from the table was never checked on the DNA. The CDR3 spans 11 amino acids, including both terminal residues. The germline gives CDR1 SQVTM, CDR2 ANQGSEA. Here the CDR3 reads CSVPREGADQY.

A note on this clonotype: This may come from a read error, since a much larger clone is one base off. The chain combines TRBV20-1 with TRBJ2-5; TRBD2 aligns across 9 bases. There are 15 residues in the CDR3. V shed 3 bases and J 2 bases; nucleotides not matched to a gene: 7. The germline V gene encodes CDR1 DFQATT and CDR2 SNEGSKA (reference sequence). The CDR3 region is CSARDVTSGQETQYF. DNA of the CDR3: TGCAGTGCTAGGGATGTGACTAGCGGACAAGAGACCCAGTACTTC.

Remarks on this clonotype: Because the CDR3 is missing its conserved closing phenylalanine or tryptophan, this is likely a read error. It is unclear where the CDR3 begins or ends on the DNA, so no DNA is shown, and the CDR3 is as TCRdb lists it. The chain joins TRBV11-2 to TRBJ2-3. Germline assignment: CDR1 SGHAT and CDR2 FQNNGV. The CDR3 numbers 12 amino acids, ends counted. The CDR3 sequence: CASSFWLDTQYL.

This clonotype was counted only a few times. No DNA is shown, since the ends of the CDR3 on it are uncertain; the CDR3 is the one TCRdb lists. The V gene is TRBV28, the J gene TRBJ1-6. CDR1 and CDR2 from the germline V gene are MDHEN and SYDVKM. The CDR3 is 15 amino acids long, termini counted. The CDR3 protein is CASSTSGRNNSPLHF.

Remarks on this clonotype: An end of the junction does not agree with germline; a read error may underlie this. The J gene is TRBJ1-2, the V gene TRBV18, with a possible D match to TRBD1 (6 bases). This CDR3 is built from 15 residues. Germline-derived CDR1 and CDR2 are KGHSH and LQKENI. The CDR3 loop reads CASSPRQDLNYGYTF. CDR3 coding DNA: TGTGCCAGCTCGCCCCGACAGGACCTTAACTATGGCTACACATTC. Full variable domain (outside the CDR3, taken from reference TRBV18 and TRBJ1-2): NAGVMQNPRHLVRRRGQEARLRCSPMKGHSHVYWYRQLPEEGLKFMVYLQKENIIDESGMPKERFSAEFPKEGPSILRIQQVVRGDSAAYFCASSPRQDLNYGYTFGSGTRLTVV.

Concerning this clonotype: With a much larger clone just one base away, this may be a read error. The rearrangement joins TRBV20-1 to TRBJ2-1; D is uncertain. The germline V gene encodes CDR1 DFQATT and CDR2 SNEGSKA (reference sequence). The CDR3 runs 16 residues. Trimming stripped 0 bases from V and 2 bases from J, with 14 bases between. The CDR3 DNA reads TGCAGTGCTAGAGATGGGGTCATGGACCCCTACAATGAGCAGTTCTTC. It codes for CSARDGVMDPYNEQFF.

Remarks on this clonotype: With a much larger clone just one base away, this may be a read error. The CDR3 bases are TGCGCCAGCAGCCAAGGAGGGGCGGGGCGGCGAGGCGAGCAGTACTTC. Encoded protein: CASSQGGAGRRGEQYF. The V gene is TRBV4-1, the J gene TRBJ2-7, with TRBD2 as a possible D gene (6 bases). Deletions cut 1 base from V and 6 bases from J, with 19 bases between. CDR1 and CDR2 (germline): MGHRA, YSYEKL. The CDR3 length is 16 residues.

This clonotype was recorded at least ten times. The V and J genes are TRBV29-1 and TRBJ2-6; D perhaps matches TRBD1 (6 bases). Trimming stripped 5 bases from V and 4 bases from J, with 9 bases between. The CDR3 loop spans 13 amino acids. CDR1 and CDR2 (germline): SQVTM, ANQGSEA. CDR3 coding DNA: TGCAGCGTTTACAGGGTGGGGGCCAACGTCCTGACTTTC. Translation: CSVYRVGANVLTF. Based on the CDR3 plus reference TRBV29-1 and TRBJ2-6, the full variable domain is SAVISQKPSRDICQRGTSLTIQCQVDSQVTMMFWYRQQPGQSLTLIATANQGSEATYESGFVIDKFPISRPNLTFSTLTVSNMSPEDSSIYLCSVYRVGANVLTFGAGSRLTVL.

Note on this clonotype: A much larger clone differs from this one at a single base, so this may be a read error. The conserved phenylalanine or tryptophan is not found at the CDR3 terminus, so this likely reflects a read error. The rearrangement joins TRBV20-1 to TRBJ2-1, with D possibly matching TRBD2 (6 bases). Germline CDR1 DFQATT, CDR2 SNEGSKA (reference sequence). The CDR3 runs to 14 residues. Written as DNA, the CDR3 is TGCAGTGCTAGAGATAGCGGCTCCTACAATGGGCAGTTCTCC. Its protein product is CSARDSGSYNGQFS.

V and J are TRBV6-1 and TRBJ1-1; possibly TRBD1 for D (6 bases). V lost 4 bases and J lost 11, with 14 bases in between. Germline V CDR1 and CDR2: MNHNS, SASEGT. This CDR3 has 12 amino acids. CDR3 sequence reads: CASSVMGANAFF. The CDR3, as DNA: TGTGCCAGCAGTGTAATGGGGGCTAATGCTTTCTTT.

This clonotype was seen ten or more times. The CDR3 nucleotides are TGCGCCAGCAGCCCTGGGAAGCGGTCAGGGGCAGATACGCAGTATTTT. Protein sequence: CASSPGKRSGADTQYF. This chain links TRBV4-1 with TRBJ2-3; D may be TRBD1 (6 bases). Germline CDR1 MGHRA, CDR2 YSYEKL. V was shortened by 4 bases and J by 4 bases, with 18 bases between the two germline ends. This CDR3 contains 16 residues.

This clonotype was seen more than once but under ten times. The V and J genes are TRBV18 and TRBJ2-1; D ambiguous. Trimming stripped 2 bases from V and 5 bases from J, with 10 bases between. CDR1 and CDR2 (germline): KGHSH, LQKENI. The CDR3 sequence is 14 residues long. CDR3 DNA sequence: TGTGCCAGCTCACCAGTGGTCAACAACAATGAGCAGTTCTTC. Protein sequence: CASSPVVNNNEQFF.